This TCR beta chain came from a study of T cell repertoires in cytomegalovirus infection. Study information: It was recently identified HLA-C-restricted and well-studied HLA-B-restricted CMV epitopes that the study used. In public TCR beta signatures, there were indications of both CMV infection and matching HLA type. The study, taken as a whole, reports: HLA-C-restricted TCR beta clonotypes specific for CMV led the ex vivo response.

This CDR3 contains 11 residues. Germline V gives CDR1 LNHDA, CDR2 SQIVND (reference sequence). One entry per CDR3 protein, called by TCRdb with MiXCR from the reads. The sample holds 600,000 to 700,000 distinct CDR3 sequences, roughly 30% seen once. This clonotype was detected only a few times. The antigen is unknown. This specimen was cultured PBMCs, taken from culture after CMV antigen stimulation. The chain joins TRBV19 to TRBJ1-5; possibly TRBD1 for D (6 bases). This TCR was recovered from a human donor in good health (CMV status not recorded). Some clones in this sample may be carry-over from other donors' samples. The CDR3 DNA sequence: TGTGGGTCCGGGGGCCGGAGAACCCAGCATTTT. It translates to CGSGGRRTQHF.